Included here is one T cell receptor beta chain sequence, with context. Antigen specificity is unknown. The sample originates from a study of siplizumab effects on memory and regulatory T cells. Study-level findings and limits: Controls had around 25% Treg-derived mappable alloreactive CD4+ clones on average, versus around 62% with siplizumab. A major contribution to the alloresponse seemed to be made by naive T cells, which seemed more diverse than memory cells. Alloreactive sequences that could be traced to unstimulated CD4+ memory cells showed a significant reduction under siplizumab.

This table comes from immunoSEQ multiplex PCR, and its TCRdb copy is limited to in-frame clones, with some not included. Here the sample spans 100,000 or so clones, roughly 93% being singletons. This CDR3 has 14 amino acids. The trim removed 7 bases at V and 0 bases at J, leaving 7 bases unmatched. Per the germline V gene, CDR1 is SGHRS and CDR2 is YFSETQ. This TCR was sampled from a human donor in good health. Sequencing was done on a sample of non-Treg CD4+ T cells sorted from blood. This chain connects TRBV5-1 to TRBJ2-7; 7 nucleotides match TRBD1. The CDR3 loop is CASSGQTSSYEQYF. Written as DNA, the CDR3 is TGCGCCAGCTCGGGACAGACAAGCTCCTACGAGCAGTACTTC.